This is a list of T cell receptor beta chains from one sample in a study of response to subunit inactivated influenza vaccine. In TCRdb, the RT-PCR reads were re-called with MiXCR into one record per CDR3 protein. The sample comprises around 520,000 distinct CDR3 sequences, around 25% of which are singletons, and over 1.5% rests with the top ten. Specimen: CD4+ T cells sorted from PBMCs, collected 5 days after vaccination. The receptors were sampled from a man aged 45-65 years who received an inactivated influenza vaccine. Each CDR3 is given with its conserved first and last residue. Fields, in order: J gene, D gene, V gene, clone size, CDR3 protein, CDR3 DNA. A D gene is named only where the DNA matches it firmly. Clone size, where shown, is once, few, many, or a class for clones that have expanded.

TRBJ2-1,NA,TRBV3-1,NA,CASSQGKVYNEQFF,TGTGCCAGCAGCCAAGGTAAAGTGTACAATGAGCAGTTCTTC
TRBJ2-1,NA,TRBV20-1,few,CSASMAQGQFF,TGCAGTGCTAGTATGGCCCAGGGGCAGTTCTTC
TRBJ2-7,NA,TRBV7-9,few,CASSLASSGRDEQYF,TGTGCCAGCAGCTTAGCTTCTTCTGGCAGGGACGAGCAGTACTTC
TRBJ2-1,TRBD1,TRBV7-9,NA,CASRTGLNEQFF,TGTGCCAGCAGGACAGGGTTGAATGAGCAGTTCTTC
TRBJ1-5,TRBD1,TRBV27,few,CASTEHNRGRRPQHF,TGTGCCAGCACGGAACATAACAGGGGGCGAAGGCCCCAGCATTTT
TRBJ2-3,TRBD2,TRBV29-1,NA,CSVEGTSGGTDTQYF,TGCAGCGTTGAAGGGACTAGCGGGGGAACAGATACGCAGTATTTT
TRBJ1-1,NA,TRBV7-2,NA,CASSLARENTEAFF,TGTGCCAGCAGCTTAGCGCGAGAGAACACTGAAGCTTTCTTT
TRBJ2-3,NA,TRBV28,NA,CASRRYRSTDTQYF,TGTGCCAGCAGGAGGTACAGGAGCACAGATACGCAGTATTTT
TRBJ2-1,NA,TRBV14,few,CASSQDTTGYGDEQFF,TGTGCCAGCAGCCAAGATACCACAGGTTACGGCGATGAGCAGTTCTTC
TRBJ2-5,TRBD2,TRBV28,once,CASSQVSPGGETQYF,TGTGCCAGCAGCCAGGTGTCCCCGGGAGGAGAGACCCAGTACTTC
TRBJ2-1,NA,TRBV24-1,NA,CATSDPGHHYNEQFF,TGTGCCACCAGTGATCCCGGACACCATTACAATGAGCAGTTCTTC
TRBJ1-1,NA,TRBV7-9,few,CASSLAVGGTNTEAFF,TGTGCCAGCAGCTTAGCGGTGGGCGGGACGAACACTGAAGCTTTCTTT
TRBJ2-3,NA,TRBV7-2,few,CASRNAGAGDTQYF,TGTGCCAGCCGGAATGCGGGGGCTGGAGATACGCAGTATTTT
TRBJ2-1,NA,TRBV18,NA,CASSPRVTDSSYNEQFF,TGTGCCAGCTCACCCCGGGTAACAGACAGCTCCTACAATGAGCAGTTCTTC
TRBJ2-7,TRBD2,TRBV10-3,NA,CAISVLAGAPHEQYF,TGTGCCATCAGTGTACTAGCGGGAGCCCCCCACGAGCAGTACTTC
TRBJ2-7,TRBD1,TRBV5-1,NA,CASSPFRDSSYEQYF,TGCGCCAGCAGTCCTTTCCGGGACAGCTCCTACGAGCAGTACTTC
TRBJ2-3,NA,TRBV21-1,few,CASSKGGTQYF,TGTGCCAGCAGCAAAGGAGGGACGCAGTATTTT
TRBJ2-7,TRBD2,TRBV20-1,few,CSAKTSGRVEEQYF,TGCAGTGCGAAAACTAGCGGGAGAGTGGAGGAGCAGTACTTC
TRBJ2-2,TRBD2,TRBV5-8,few,CASSLLAGHTGELFF,TGTGCCAGCAGCTTACTAGCGGGACACACCGGGGAGCTGTTTTTT
TRBJ2-3,TRBD1,TRBV7-2,few,CASSFDRASTDTQYF,TGTGCCAGCAGCTTTGACAGGGCAAGCACAGATACGCAGTATTTT
TRBJ1-5,NA,TRBV7-9,few,CASSQGPGQPQHF,TGTGCCAGCAGCCAAGGACCCGGGCAGCCCCAGCATTTT
TRBJ1-6,NA,TRBV6-6,few,CASSWEDSPLHF,TGTGCCAGCAGTTGGGAAGATTCACCCCTCCACTTT
TRBJ1-6,NA,TRBV12-3/TRBV12-4,few,CASSLVGPRGLSPLHF,TGTGCCAGCAGTTTGGTCGGTCCCAGGGGACTGTCACCCCTCCACTTT
TRBJ2-3,TRBD1,TRBV7-8,few,CASSLKETTGPDTQYF,TGTGCCAGCAGCTTAAAGGAGACGACAGGGCCAGATACGCAGTATTTT
TRBJ2-3,NA,TRBV7-9,NA,CASSLLGDISTDTQYF,TGTGCCAGCAGCCTACTTGGGGATATTAGCACAGATACGCAGTATTTT
TRBJ2-2,TRBD2,TRBV12-3/TRBV12-4,few,CASSLMASGTGELFF,TGTGCCAGCAGTTTAATGGCTAGCGGGACCGGGGAGCTGTTTTTT
TRBJ2-3,NA,TRBV28,NA,CASSQEDTQYF,TGTGCCAGCAGTCAGGAGGATACGCAGTATTTT
TRBJ2-2,NA,TRBV6-2/TRBV6-3,many,CASSYWQGTGELFF,TGTGCCAGCAGTTACTGGCAGGGCACCGGGGAGCTGTTTTTT
TRBJ2-3,TRBD2,TRBV24-1,NA,CATSDVAGGTTDTQYF,TGTGCCACCAGTGACGTAGCGGGAGGGACTACAGATACGCAGTATTTT
TRBJ2-7,NA,TRBV19,NA,CASSKDFFYEQYF,TGTGCCAGTAGTAAGGACTTTTTTTACGAGCAGTACTTC
TRBJ2-5,NA,TRBV19,NA,CASSIEETQYF,TGTGCCAGTAGTATAGAGGAGACCCAGTACTTC
TRBJ2-5,NA,TRBV7-2,NA,CASNGGQGTQYF,TGTGCCAGCAACGGAGGTCAGGGGACCCAGTACTTC
TRBJ1-6,NA,TRBV30,few,CAWSLGQKNSPLHF,TGTGCCTGGAGCCTCGGACAGAAGAATTCACCCCTCCACTTT
TRBJ1-1,NA,TRBV5-1,NA,CASSLGQTPGEAFF,TGCGCCAGCAGCTTGGGACAAACTCCAGGTGAAGCTTTCTTT
TRBJ2-1,NA,TRBV5-1,few,CASSPLSGTGGDEQFF,TGCGCCAGCAGCCCACTCTCGGGGACGGGTGGGGATGAGCAGTTCTTC
TRBJ2-7,NA,TRBV20-1,NA,CSARGVHSYEQYF,TGCAGTGCTAGAGGAGTCCACTCCTACGAGCAGTACTTC
TRBJ1-5,NA,TRBV15,many,CATSRDPGFNQPQHF,TGTGCCACCAGCAGAGATCCAGGATTCAATCAGCCCCAGCATTTT
TRBJ2-5,NA,TRBV3-1,few,CASSQVIETQYF,TGTGCCAGCAGCCAAGTTATAGAGACCCAGTACTTC
TRBJ2-1,TRBD2,TRBV6-2/TRBV6-3,few,CASSYPAGGNYNEQFF,TGTGCCAGCAGTTATCCCGCGGGAGGGAACTACAATGAGCAGTTCTTC
TRBJ2-2,TRBD2,TRBV7-2,NA,CASSSTPSGGRAGELFF,TGTGCCAGCAGCTCAACACCTAGCGGGGGCCGCGCCGGGGAGCTGTTTTTT
TRBJ2-1,TRBD2,TRBV29-1,NA,CSGGTSGSYNEQFF,TGCAGCGGGGGGACTAGCGGGAGTTACAATGAGCAGTTCTTC
TRBJ1-1,NA,TRBV20-1,NA,CSAIEGGAPEAFF,TGCAGTGCTATCGAGGGGGGGGCCCCTGAAGCTTTCTTT
TRBJ1-2,TRBD1,TRBV12-3/TRBV12-4,NA,CASRRGQGHGYTF,TGTGCCAGCAGACGAGGACAGGGTCATGGCTACACCTTC
TRBJ2-1,NA,TRBV7-2,few,CASSLAPGVGGGEQFF,TGTGCCAGCAGCTTAGCGCCGGGAGTCGGGGGTGGTGAGCAGTTCTTC
TRBJ2-2,NA,TRBV7-9,NA,CASEGATGELFF,TGTGCCAGCGAAGGTGCCACCGGGGAGCTGTTTTTT
TRBJ2-5,NA,TRBV18,NA,CASSPPGVVGETQYF,TGTGCCAGCTCACCCCCGGGAGTCGTGGGAGAGACCCAGTACTTC
TRBJ1-1,NA,TRBV29-1,NA,CSATNQGNTEAFF,TGCAGCGCCACTAATCAGGGGAACACTGAAGCTTTCTTT
TRBJ2-3,TRBD2,TRBV5-1,few,CASSPRTSGPTDTQYF,TGCGCCAGCAGCCCTAGGACTAGCGGACCCACAGATACGCAGTATTTT
TRBJ2-2,NA,TRBV5-4,NA,CASRKTGGELFF,TGTGCCAGCAGAAAGACGGGCGGGGAGCTGTTTTTT
TRBJ2-1,NA,TRBV24-1,many,CATSDKSGWGGEQFF,TGTGCCACCAGTGACAAGAGCGGGTGGGGTGGTGAGCAGTTCTTC
TRBJ1-5,NA,TRBV20-1,many,CSTRSLREPQHF,TGCAGTACTCGGAGCCTCAGGGAGCCCCAGCATTTT
TRBJ1-2,NA,TRBV19,NA,CASSIVGGGYTF,TGTGCCAGTAGTATTGTTGGCGGAGGCTACACCTTC
TRBJ2-7,NA,TRBV7-9,few,CASQASYEQYF,TGTGCCAGCCAAGCGTCCTACGAGCAGTACTTC
TRBJ2-5,TRBD1,TRBV9,NA,CASSTGGILETQYF,TGTGCCAGCAGTACAGGGGGCATATTGGAGACCCAGTACTTC
TRBJ2-3,NA,TRBV4-2,NA,CASSQDELDTQYF,TGTGCCAGCAGCCAAGATGAGTTAGATACGCAGTATTTT